This T cell receptor (beta chain) was sequenced in a study of post-analysis software for immune sequencing data. In regard to this clonotype: What it recognizes is unknown.

With V trimmed by 3 bases and J by 6 bases, 4 bases remained unmatched. This CDR3 region has 15 residues. CDR1 is MGHDK, CDR2 SYGVNS, per germline. Overall study findings and caveats: With TRBV5-6, TRBV5-1 and TRBV20-1 included, a handful of TRBV segments were more frequent in patients than in controls.

Every TCR beta cDNA library bore unique molecular identifiers. TCRdb processed the PCR reads anew with MiXCR; each CDR3 protein has one entry. The table has around 770,000 distinct CDR3 sequences, 46% seen once. Sequencing input: blood. The receptor was derived from a girl under 18 with multiple sclerosis. This rearrangement joins TRBV25-1 to TRBJ1-6; 8 positions match TRBD1. The CDR3 is CASSDRGPGNSPLHF. CDR3 coding DNA: TGTGCCAGCAGTGACAGGGGGCCGGGTAATTCACCCCTCCACTTT.